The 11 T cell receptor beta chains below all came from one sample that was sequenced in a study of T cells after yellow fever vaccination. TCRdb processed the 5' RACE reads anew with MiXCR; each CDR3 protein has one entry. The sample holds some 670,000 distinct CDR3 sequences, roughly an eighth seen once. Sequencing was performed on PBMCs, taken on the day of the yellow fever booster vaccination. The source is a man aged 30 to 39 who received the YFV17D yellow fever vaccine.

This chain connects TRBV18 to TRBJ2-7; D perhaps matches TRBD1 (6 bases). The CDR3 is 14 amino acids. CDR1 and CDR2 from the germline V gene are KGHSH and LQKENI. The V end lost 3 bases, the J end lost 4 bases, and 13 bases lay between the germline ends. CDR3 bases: TGTGCCAGCTCACCCGGGACAAGGGATTACGAGCAGTACTTC. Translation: CASSPGTRDYEQYF.

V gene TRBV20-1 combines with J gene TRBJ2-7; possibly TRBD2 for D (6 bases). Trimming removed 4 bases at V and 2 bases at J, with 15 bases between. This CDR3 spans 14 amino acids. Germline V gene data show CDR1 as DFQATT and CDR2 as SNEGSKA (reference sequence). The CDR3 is CSAKLVGGAYEQYF. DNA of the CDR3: TGCAGTGCTAAATTGGTGGGAGGAGCCTACGAGCAGTACTTC.

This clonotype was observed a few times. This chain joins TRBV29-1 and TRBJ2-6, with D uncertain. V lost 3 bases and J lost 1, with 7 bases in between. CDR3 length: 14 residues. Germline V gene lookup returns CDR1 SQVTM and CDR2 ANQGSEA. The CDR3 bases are TGCAGCGTTGACGGCGCATCTGGGGCCAACGTCCTGACTTTC. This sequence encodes CSVDGASGANVLTF.

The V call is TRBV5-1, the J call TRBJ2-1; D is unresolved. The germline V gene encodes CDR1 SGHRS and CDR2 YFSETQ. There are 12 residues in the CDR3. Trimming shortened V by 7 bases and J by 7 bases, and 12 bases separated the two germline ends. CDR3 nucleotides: TGCGCCAGCTCAGAGGCACAGAATGAGCAGTTCTTC. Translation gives CASSEAQNEQFF.

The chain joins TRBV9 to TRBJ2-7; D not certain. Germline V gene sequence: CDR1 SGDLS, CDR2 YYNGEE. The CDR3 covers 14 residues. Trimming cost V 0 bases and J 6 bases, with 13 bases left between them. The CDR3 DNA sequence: TGTGCCAGCAGCGTAGGGGTTTTCCAGGTCGAGCAGTACTTC. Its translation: CASSVGVFQVEQYF.

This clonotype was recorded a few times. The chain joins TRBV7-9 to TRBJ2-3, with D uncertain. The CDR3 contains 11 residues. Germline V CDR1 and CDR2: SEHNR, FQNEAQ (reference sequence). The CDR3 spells CALGNTDTQYF. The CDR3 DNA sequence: TGTGCTCTTGGGAACACAGATACGCAGTATTTT.

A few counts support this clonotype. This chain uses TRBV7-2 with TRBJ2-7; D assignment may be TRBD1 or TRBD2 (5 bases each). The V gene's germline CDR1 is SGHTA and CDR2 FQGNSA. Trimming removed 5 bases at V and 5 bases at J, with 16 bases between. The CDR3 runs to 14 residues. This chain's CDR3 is CASSPETGAHEQYF. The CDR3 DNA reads TGTGCCAGCAGCCCGGAAACCGGGGCCCACGAGCAGTACTTC.

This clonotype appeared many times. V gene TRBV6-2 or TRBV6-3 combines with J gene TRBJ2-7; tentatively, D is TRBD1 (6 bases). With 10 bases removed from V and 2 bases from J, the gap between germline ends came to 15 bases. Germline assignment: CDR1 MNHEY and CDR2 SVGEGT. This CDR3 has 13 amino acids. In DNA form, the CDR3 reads TGTGCCATCCGACAGGCAGTCCCCTACGAGCAGTACTTC. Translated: CAIRQAVPYEQYF.

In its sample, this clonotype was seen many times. CDR3 DNA sequence: TGCGCCAGCAAATCGGGTCAGGCCGGATCCTACGAGCAGTACTTC. This codes for CASKSGQAGSYEQYF. V and J are TRBV5-1 and TRBJ2-7; no clear D gene. Between the trimmed V and J ends, which lost 6 bases and 1 base, there was a span of 17 bases. Germline CDR1 is SGHRS and CDR2 is YFSETQ. The CDR3 runs to 15 residues. Based on the CDR3 plus reference TRBV5-1 and TRBJ2-7, the full variable domain is KAGVTQTPRYLIKTRGQQVTLSCSPISGHRSVSWYQQTPGQGLQFLFEYFSETQRNKGNFPGRFSGRQFSNSRSEMNVSTLELGDSALYLCASKSGQAGSYEQYFGPGTRLTVT.

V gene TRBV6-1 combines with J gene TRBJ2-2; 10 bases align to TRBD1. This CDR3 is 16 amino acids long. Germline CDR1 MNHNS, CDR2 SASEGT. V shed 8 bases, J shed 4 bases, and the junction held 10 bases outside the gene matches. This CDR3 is CASSGTGARSTGELFF. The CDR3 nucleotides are TGTGCCAGCTCAGGGACAGGGGCTCGAAGCACCGGGGAGCTGTTTTTT.

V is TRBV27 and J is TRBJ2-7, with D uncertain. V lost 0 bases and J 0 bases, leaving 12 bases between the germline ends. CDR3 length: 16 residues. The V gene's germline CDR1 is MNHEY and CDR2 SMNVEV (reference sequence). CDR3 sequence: CASSLSGPRSSYEQYF. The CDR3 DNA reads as TGTGCCAGCAGTTTATCGGGCCCTAGGAGCTCCTACGAGCAGTACTTC.